The 6 T cell receptor beta chains given below trace back to one sample, sequenced in a study of T cell repertoires in cytomegalovirus infection. TCRdb redid the calling of the reads with MiXCR, one entry per CDR3 protein. Of 600,000 to 800,000 distinct CDR3 sequences detected, 20% to 30% appear once; the ten largest clones hold roughly 8%. Material for sequencing was CD8+ T cells from PBMCs. Receptors originate from a human donor in good health (CMV status not recorded). Some clones in this sample may be carry-over from other donors' samples.

This clonotype has only a few counts. This chain connects TRBV9 to TRBJ2-7; 8 positions match TRBD2. CDR3 length: 14 residues. The V gene's germline CDR1 is SGDLS and CDR2 YYNGEE. The junction had 6 bases not matched to a gene; V was cut back by 4 bases and J by 3 bases. CDR3 loop: CASSPGRGGYEQYV. The CDR3 DNA sequence: TGTGCCAGCAGCCCCGGACGGGGGGGCTACGAGCAGTACGTC.

This clonotype was recorded many times. The genes are TRBV20-1 and TRBJ2-7; D uncertain. The CDR3 runs 11 residues. Deletions cut 0 bases from V and 4 bases from J, with 4 bases between. Per the germline V gene, CDR1 is DFQATT and CDR2 is SNEGSKA (reference sequence). The DNA for the CDR3 is TGCAGTGCTAGAGACGGTTACGAGCAGTACGTC. This codes for CSARDGYEQYV.

A few counts support this clonotype. The genes are TRBV7-9 and TRBJ2-7; D is unclear. Germline V CDR1 and CDR2: SEHNR, FQNEAQ (reference sequence). CDR3 length: 15 amino acids. The germline V and J ends were trimmed by 4 bases and 3 bases, with 16 bases remaining between them. CDR3 residues: CASSSPRRSYYEQYF. The CDR3 DNA is TGTGCCAGCAGCTCCCCCCGTCGCAGCTACTACGAGCAGTACTTC.

This chain connects TRBV7-9 to TRBJ1-2; no firm D call. Trimming shortened V by 6 bases and J by 10 bases, and 12 bases separated the two germline ends. CDR1 is SEHNR, CDR2 FQNEAQ, per germline (reference sequence). This CDR3 contains 11 residues. CDR3 DNA sequence: TGTGCCAGCAGTGTCAAAGGCCTCTACACCTTC. The encoded protein is CASSVKGLYTF.

This clonotype has only a few counts. The J gene is TRBJ2-2, the V gene TRBV4-1; D is ambiguous. Trimming removed 1 base at V and 4 bases at J, with 7 bases between. This CDR3 has 14 amino acids. The germline V gene has CDR1 MGHRA and CDR2 YSYEKL. The CDR3 is CASSQVHVTGELFF. DNA of the CDR3: TGCGCCAGCAGCCAAGTCCATGTCACCGGGGAGCTGTTTTTT.

This clonotype was observed a few times. J is TRBJ1-6 and V is TRBV2; 7 bases match TRBD1. V shed 10 bases, J shed 0 bases, and the junction held 6 bases outside the gene matches. Germline V CDR1 and CDR2: SNHLY, FYNNEI. CDR3 length: 15 amino acids. CDR3 bases: TGTGCCACCCGAGGGGACAGCTCCTATAATTCACCCCTCCACTTT. Translated, it gives CATRGDSSYNSPLHF.